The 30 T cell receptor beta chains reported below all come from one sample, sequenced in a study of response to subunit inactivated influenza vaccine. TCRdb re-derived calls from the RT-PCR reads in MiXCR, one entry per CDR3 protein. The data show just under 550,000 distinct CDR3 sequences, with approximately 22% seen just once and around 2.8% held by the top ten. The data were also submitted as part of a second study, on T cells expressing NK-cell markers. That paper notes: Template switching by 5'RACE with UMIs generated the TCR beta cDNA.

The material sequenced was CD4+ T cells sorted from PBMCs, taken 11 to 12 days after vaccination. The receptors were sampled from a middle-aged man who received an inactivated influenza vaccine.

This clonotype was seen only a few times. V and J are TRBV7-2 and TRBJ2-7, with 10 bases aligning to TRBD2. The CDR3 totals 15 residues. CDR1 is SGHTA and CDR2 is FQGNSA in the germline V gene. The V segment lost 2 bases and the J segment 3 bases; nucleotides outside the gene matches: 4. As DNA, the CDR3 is TGTGCCAGCAGCTTACTAGCGGGAGCCTTCTACGAGCAGTACTTC. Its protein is CASSLLAGAFYEQYF. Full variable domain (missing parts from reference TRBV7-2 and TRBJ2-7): GAGVSQSPSNKVTEKGKDVELRCDPISGHTALYWYRQSLGQGLEFLIYFQGNSAPDKSGLPSDRFSAERTGGSVSTLTIQRTQQEDSAVYLCASSLLAGAFYEQYFGPGTRLTVT.

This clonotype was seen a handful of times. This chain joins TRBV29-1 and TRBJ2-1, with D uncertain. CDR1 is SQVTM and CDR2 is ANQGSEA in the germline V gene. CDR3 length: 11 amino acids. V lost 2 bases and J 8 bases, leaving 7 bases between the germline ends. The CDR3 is CSVETLDEQFF. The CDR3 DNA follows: TGCAGCGTTGAAACCCTGGATGAGCAGTTCTTC.

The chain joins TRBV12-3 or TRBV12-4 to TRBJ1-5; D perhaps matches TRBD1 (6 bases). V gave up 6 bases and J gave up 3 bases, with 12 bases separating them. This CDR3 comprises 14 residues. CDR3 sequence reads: CASRAGALNQPQHF. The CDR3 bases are TGTGCCAGCAGGGCAGGGGCTCTCAATCAGCCCCAGCATTTT.

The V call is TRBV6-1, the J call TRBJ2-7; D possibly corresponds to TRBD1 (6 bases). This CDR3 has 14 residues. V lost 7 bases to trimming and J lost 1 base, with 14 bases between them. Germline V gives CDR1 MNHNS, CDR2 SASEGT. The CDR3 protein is CASKNPGQSYEQYF. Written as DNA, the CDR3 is TGTGCCAGCAAAAATCCGGGACAATCCTACGAGCAGTACTTC.

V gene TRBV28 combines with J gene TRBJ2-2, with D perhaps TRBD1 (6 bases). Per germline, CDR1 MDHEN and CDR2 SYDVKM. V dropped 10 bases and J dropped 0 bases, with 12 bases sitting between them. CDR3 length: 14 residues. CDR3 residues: CATLDRTNTGELFF. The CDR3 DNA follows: TGTGCCACCTTGGACAGAACGAACACCGGGGAGCTGTTTTTT.

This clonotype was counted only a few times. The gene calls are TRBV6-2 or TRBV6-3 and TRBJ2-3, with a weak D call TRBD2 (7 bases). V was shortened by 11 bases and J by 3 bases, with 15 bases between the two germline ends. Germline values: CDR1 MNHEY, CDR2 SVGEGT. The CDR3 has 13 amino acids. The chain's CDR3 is CAGRRGGTDTQYF. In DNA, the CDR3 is TGTGCCGGTAGGAGGGGGGGTACAGATACGCAGTATTTT.

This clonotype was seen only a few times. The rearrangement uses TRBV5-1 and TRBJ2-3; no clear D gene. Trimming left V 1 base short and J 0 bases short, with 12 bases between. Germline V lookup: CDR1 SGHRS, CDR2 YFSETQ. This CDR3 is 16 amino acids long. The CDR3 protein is CASSLPLVPSTDTQYF. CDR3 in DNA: TGCGCCAGCAGCTTGCCTCTAGTGCCTAGCACAGATACGCAGTATTTT.

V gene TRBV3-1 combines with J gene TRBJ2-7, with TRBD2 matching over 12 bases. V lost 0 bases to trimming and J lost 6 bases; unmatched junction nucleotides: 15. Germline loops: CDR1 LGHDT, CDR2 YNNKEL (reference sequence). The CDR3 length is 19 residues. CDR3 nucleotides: TGTGCCAGCAGCCAAGACCGTGCTATCCTAGCGGGAGGGGACCCCGAGCAGTACTTC. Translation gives CASSQDRAILAGGDPEQYF.

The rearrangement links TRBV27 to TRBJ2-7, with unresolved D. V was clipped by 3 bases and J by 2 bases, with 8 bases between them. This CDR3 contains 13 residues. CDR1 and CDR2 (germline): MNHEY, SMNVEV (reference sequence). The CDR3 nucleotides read TGTGCCAGCAGTTTGTACAGTACCTACGAGCAGTACTTC. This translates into CASSLYSTYEQYF.

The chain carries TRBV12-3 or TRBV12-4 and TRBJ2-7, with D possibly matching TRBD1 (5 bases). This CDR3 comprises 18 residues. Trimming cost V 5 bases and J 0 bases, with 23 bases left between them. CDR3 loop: CASSGFRFGAESSYEQYF. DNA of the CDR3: TGTGCCAGCAGTGGGTTTCGGTTTGGGGCAGAAAGCTCCTACGAGCAGTACTTC.

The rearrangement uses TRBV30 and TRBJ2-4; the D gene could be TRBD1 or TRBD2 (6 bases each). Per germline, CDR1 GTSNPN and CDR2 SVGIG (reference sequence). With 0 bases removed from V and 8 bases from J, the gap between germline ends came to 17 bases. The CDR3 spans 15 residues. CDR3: CAWSVGGHGYDIQYF. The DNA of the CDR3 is TGTGCCTGGAGTGTCGGGGGACACGGTTATGACATTCAGTACTTC.

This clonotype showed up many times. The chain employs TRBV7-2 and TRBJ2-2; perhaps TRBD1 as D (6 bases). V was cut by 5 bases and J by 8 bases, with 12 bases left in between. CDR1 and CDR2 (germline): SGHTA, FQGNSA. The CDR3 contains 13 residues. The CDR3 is CASSRDISGELFF. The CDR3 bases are TGTGCCAGCAGCCGGGACATCTCGGGGGAGCTGTTTTTT.

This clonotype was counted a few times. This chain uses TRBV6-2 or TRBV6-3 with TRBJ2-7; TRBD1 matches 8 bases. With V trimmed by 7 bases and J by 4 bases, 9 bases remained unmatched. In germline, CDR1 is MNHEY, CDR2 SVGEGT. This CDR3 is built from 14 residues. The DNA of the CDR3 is TGTGCCAGCATAAGCCGGGACAGGCCTTACGAGCAGTACTTC. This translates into CASISRDRPYEQYF.

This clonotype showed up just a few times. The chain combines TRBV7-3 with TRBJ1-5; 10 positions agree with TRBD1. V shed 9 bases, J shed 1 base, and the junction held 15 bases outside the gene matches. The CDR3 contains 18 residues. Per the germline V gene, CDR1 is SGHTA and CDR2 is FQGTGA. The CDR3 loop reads CARKAGQGTFWSNQPQHF. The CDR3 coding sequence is TGTGCCAGAAAGGCGGGACAGGGGACGTTTTGGAGCAATCAGCCCCAGCATTTT.

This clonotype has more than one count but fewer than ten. The CDR3 is CASISAPGGGYEQYF. The CDR3 region has the DNA TGTGCCAGCATCAGTGCCCCCGGGGGGGGGTACGAGCAGTACTTC. The rearrangement uses TRBV6-1 and TRBJ2-7; TRBD2 aligns across 8 bases. Germline assignment: CDR1 MNHNS and CDR2 SASEGT. After removal of 7 bases from V and 4 bases from J, the junction contained 12 bases not matched to a gene. The CDR3 is 15 amino acids.

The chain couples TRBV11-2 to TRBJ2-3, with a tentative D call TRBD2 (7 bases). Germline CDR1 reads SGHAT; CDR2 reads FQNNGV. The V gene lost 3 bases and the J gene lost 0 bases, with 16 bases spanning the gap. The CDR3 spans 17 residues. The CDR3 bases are TGTGCCAGCAGCTTGAGTCGAGGGGGGGTTAGCACAGATACGCAGTATTTT. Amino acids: CASSLSRGGVSTDTQYF.

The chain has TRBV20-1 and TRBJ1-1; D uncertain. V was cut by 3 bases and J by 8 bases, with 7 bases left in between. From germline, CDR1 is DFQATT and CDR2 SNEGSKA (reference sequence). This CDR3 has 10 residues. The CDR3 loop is CSASNVEAFF. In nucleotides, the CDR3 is TGCAGTGCTAGTAACGTCGAAGCTTTCTTT.

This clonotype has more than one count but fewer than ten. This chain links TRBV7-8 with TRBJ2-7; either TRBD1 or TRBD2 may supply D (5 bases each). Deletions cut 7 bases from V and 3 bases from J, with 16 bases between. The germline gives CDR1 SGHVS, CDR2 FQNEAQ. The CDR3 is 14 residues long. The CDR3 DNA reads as TGTGCCAGCACCCCCCCCGGGGCCCTCTACGAGCAGTACTTC. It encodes CASTPPGALYEQYF.

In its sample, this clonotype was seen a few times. The CDR3 bases are TGTGCCAGCAGTCATGGGACCCTCAATGGCTACACCTTC. Amino acids: CASSHGTLNGYTF. V is TRBV6-2 or TRBV6-3 and J is TRBJ1-2, with a tentative D call TRBD1 (5 bases). Trimming shortened V by 5 bases and J by 6 bases, and 13 bases separated the two germline ends. Per the germline V gene, CDR1 is MNHEY and CDR2 is SVGEGT. The CDR3 is made up of 13 amino acids.

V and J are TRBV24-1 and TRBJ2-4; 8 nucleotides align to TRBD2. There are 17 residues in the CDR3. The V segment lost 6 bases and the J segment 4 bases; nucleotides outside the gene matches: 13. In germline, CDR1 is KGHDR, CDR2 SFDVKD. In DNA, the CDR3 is TGTGCCACCAGTCCGCGGGAGGACCCCTGGCCAAAAAACATTCAGTACTTC. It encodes CATSPREDPWPKNIQYF.

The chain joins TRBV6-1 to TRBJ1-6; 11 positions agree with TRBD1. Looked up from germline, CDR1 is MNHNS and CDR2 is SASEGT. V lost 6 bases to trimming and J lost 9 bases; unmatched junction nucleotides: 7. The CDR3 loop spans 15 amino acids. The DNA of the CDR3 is TGTGCCAGCAGCCAAGGGACAGGGGGTGGTTCACCCCTCCACTTT. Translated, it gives CASSQGTGGGSPLHF.

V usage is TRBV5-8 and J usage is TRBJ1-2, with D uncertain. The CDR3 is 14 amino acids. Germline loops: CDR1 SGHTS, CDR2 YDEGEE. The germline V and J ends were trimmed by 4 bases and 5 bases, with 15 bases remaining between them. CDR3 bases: TGTGCCAGCAGCCCCCGGGTCTTCCTATATGGCTACACCTTC. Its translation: CASSPRVFLYGYTF. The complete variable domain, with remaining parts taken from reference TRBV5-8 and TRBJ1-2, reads EAGVTQSPTHLIKTRGQQATLRCSPISGHTSVYWYQQALGLGLQFLLWYDEGEERNRGNFPPRFSGRQFPNYSSELNVNALELEDSALYLCASSPRVFLYGYTFGSGTRLTVV.

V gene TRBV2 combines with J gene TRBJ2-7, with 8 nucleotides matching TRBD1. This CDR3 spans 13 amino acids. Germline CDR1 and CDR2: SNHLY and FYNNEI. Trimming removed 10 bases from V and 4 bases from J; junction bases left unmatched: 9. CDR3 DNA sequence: TGTGCCACCAAACAGGGGGTGAGGTACGAGCAGTACTTC. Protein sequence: CATKQGVRYEQYF.

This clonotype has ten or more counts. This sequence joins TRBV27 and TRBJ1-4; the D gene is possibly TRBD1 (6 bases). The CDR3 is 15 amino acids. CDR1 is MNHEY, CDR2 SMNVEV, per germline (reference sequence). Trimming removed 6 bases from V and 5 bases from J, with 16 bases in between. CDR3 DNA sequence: TGTGCCAGCAGGGGCTCAGGGGCCCTAAATGAAAAACTGTTTTTT. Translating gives CASRGSGALNEKLFF.

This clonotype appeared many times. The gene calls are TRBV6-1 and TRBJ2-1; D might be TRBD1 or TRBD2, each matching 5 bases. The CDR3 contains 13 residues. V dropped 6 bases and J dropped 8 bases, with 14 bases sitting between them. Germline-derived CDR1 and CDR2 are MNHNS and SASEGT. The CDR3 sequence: CASSLGPPDEQFF. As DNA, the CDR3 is TGTGCCAGCAGCCTGGGACCGCCGGATGAGCAGTTCTTC.

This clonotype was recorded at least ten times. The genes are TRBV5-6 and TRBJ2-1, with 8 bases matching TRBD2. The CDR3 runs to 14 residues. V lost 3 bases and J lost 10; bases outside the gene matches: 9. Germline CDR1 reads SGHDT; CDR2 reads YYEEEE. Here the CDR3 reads CASSYGLAGGEQFF. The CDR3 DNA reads TGTGCCAGCAGCTACGGACTAGCTGGGGGGGAGCAGTTCTTC.

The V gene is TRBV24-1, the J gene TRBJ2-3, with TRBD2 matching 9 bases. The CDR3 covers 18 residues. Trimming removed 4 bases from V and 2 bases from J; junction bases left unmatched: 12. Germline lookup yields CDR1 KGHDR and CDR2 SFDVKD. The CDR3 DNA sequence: TGTGCCACCAGTGACCGTTGGGGTAGCGGGGGCCTCACAGATACGCAGTATTTT. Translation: CATSDRWGSGGLTDTQYF.

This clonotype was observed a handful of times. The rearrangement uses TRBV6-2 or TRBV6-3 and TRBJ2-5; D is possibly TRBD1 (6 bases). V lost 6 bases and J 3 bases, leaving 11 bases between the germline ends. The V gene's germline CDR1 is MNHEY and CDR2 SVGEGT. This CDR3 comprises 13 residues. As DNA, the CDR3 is TGTGCCAGCAGGATAACAGGGAAAGAGACCCAGTACTTC. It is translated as CASRITGKETQYF.

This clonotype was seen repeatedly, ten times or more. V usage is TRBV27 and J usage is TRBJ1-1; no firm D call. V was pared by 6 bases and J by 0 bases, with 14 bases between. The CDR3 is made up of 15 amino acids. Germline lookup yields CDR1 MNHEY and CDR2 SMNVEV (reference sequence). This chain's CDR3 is CASSLGGPLNTEAFF. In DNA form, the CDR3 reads TGTGCCAGCAGCCTCGGTGGACCTTTGAACACTGAAGCTTTCTTT.

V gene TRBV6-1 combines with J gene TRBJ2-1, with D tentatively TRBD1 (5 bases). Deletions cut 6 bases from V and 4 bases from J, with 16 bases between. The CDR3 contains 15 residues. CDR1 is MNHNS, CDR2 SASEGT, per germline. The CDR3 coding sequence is TGTGCCAGCAGGGGTTCAGGGCCGGGTTACAATGAGCAGTTCTTC. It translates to CASRGSGPGYNEQFF.